This T cell receptor (beta chain) derives from a study of T cells in localized non-small cell lung cancer. Clones were sequenced by immunoSEQ multiplex PCR, and TCRdb holds only the in-frame ones, with some missing. The sample includes around 26,000 clones, about 87% of them seen just once. The V gene lost 5 bases and the J gene lost 7 bases, with 18 bases spanning the gap. The CDR3 is 14 residues long. The germline CDR1 and CDR2 sequences are SGHAT and FQNNGV. As for this clone: Its target is not known.

Findings and limits, study-wide: Median roughly 57 top-100 tumor clones were shared with paired adjacent lung. Overall survival was longer when the density of T cells in the blood was higher. Tumor showed lower T cell clonality than uninvolved adjacent lung, where it was highest.

This chain uses TRBV11-2 with TRBJ2-7; a possible D gene is TRBD2 (6 bases). The clonotype comes from a woman aged 40-75 years with stage III lung adenocarcinoma. The sequenced sample was peripheral blood mononuclear cells, obtained before any cancer treatment. CDR3 region: CASSPIPIAGEQYF. CDR3 nucleotides: TGTGCCAGCAGCCCTATACCCATCGCGGGGGAGCAGTACTTC.